The rows below give T cell receptor beta chains drawn from one sample of a study of blood T cell repertoires in COVID-19. This table comes from immunoSEQ multiplex PCR, and its TCRdb copy is limited to in-frame clones, with some not included. The table has a few hundred thousand clones, roughly 86% seen once. Sequencing was carried out using peripheral blood. These receptors originate from a man between 60 and 75 years old with acute or convalescent COVID-19. The CDR3 runs from the conserved cysteine through the conserved F or W. The order of the fields is D gene, clone size, CDR3 length, J gene, V gene, CDR3 protein, CDR3 DNA. A D gene is named only where the DNA matches it firmly. Some rows mark clone size as missing; the rest say once, few, many or name a class of expanded clone.

TRBD1 . 14 TRBJ2-7 TRBV7-2 CASSSGQSSYEQYF TGTGCCAGCAGCTCGGGACAGAGCTCCTACGAGCAGTACTTC
. . 15 TRBJ2-5 TRBV10-1 CASSESVGVLETQYF TGCGCCAGCAGTGAGTCGGTAGGGGTCCTGGAGACCCAGTACTTC
. once 15 TRBJ2-5 TRBV2 CASRRAGALGETQYF TGTGCCAGCAGGCGGGCGGGGGCCCTGGGGGAGACCCAGTACTTC
. . 14 TRBJ1-5 TRBV3-1/TRBV3-2 CASSSGYHNQPQHF TGTGCCAGCAGTTCAGGGTACCACAATCAGCCCCAGCATTTT
TRBD1 . 16 TRBJ2-3 TRBV5-1 CASSPGADRVGDTQYF TGCGCCAGCAGCCCGGGGGCGGACAGGGTGGGAGATACGCAGTATTTT
TRBD2 . 21 TRBJ2-3 TRBV10-1 CASSGTPGLAGGHRGTDTQYF TGCGCCAGCAGTGGCACCCCGGGACTAGCGGGGGGCCACCGCGGCACAGATACGCAGTATTTT
TRBD1 . 13 TRBJ1-1 TRBV7-3 CASSSPGQGEAFF TGTGCCAGCAGTTCACCGGGACAGGGCGAAGCTTTCTTT
. . 13 TRBJ1-4 TRBV18 CATSGGRNEKLFF TGTGCCACCTCCGGGGGGCGCAATGAAAAACTGTTTTTT
. . 12 TRBJ1-5 TRBV2 CASRTPDQPQHF TGTGCCAGCAGGACACCCGATCAGCCCCAGCATTTT
TRBD1 once 16 TRBJ1-2 TRBV5-4 CASSPGTGLSNYGYTF TGTGCCAGCAGCCCCGGGACAGGGCTGTCTAACTATGGCTACACCTTC
TRBD1 . 16 TRBJ1-1 TRBV19 CASSRDRTTQNTEAFF TGTGCCAGTAGCAGGGACAGAACAACCCAAAACACTGAAGCTTTCTTT
TRBD1 . 14 TRBJ1-2 TRBV2 CASSLDRDFYGYTF TGTGCCAGCAGTCTGGACAGGGACTTCTATGGCTACACCTTC
. . 16 TRBJ1-1 TRBV19 CASSIVFLGMNTEAFF TGTGCCAGTAGTATAGTTTTTTTGGGCATGAACACTGAAGCTTTCTTT
TRBD1 . 14 TRBJ2-7 TRBV10-3 CAISDSPQGNEQYF TGTGCCATCAGTGATTCCCCACAGGGGAACGAGCAGTACTTC
. few 14 TRBJ2-7 TRBV2 CASSVAGGLYEQYF TGTGCCAGCAGTGTTGCTGGCGGGCTCTACGAGCAGTACTTC
. . 16 TRBJ2-2 TRBV19 CASSMRTNPSPGELFF TGTGCCAGTAGTATGCGCACCAACCCTTCACCGGGGGAGCTGTTTTTT
TRBD1 . 16 TRBJ1-2 TRBV23-1 CAGRGGKGTANYGYTF TGCGCCGGAAGAGGGGGAAAGGGGACAGCTAACTATGGCTACACCTTC
. . 11 TRBJ1-2 TRBV30 CAWANRVGYTF TGTGCCTGGGCTAACAGGGTAGGCTACACCTTC
. . 15 TRBJ1-1 TRBV4-2 CASSTPSGRNTEAFF TGTGCCAGCAGCACCCCGTCGGGGAGGAACACTGAAGCTTTCTTT
TRBD1 . 14 TRBJ1-6 TRBV6-4 CASSWGQGNSPLHF TGTGCCAGCAGCTGGGGACAGGGGAATTCACCCCTCCACTTT
. . 15 TRBJ1-6 TRBV15 CATSEGGVGNSPLHF TGTGCCACCAGCGAGGGGGGGGTAGGGAATTCACCCCTCCACTTT
TRBD1 . 16 TRBJ2-1 TRBV6-5 CASSYFGQVSYNEQFF TGTGCCAGCAGTTACTTTGGACAGGTTTCCTACAATGAGCAGTTCTTC
. . 14 TRBJ1-3 TRBV19 CASSIGQSGNTIYF TGTGCCAGTAGTATAGGTCAATCTGGAAACACCATATATTTT
TRBD1 . 16 TRBJ1-1 TRBV28 CASSLAGGLMNTEAFF TGTGCCAGCAGTTTGGCAGGGGGGCTAATGAACACTGAAGCTTTCTTT
TRBD1 . 15 TRBJ2-5 TRBV6-1 CASSENRGTQETQYF TGTGCCAGCAGTGAAAACAGGGGTACCCAAGAGACCCAGTACTTC
TRBD1 . 15 TRBJ1-2 TRBV9 CASSVGTGGRYGYTF TGTGCCAGCAGCGTAGGGACAGGGGGCAGGTATGGCTACACCTTC
TRBD1 . 12 TRBJ2-4 TRBV19 CASSPTGARVLF TGTGCCAGTAGTCCTACAGGGGCCCGGGTGTTATTC
. . 14 TRBJ2-1 TRBV28 CASSPGRGHNEQFF TGTGCCAGCAGTCCGGGTCGAGGCCACAATGAGCAGTTCTTC
. . 15 TRBJ2-7 TRBV6-5 CASSPGAPSSYEQYF TGTGCCAGCAGTCCAGGGGCCCCGAGCTCCTACGAGCAGTACTTC